This T cell receptor beta chain was identified during a study of T cells in Graves' hyperthyroidism and ophthalmopathy. What was amplified from RNA transcripts were TCR beta CDR3 regions. Initially, a first-round RT-PCR of the TCR CDR3 employed the HTBI primer set. Using its own MiXCR run on the multiplex PCR reads, TCRdb lists one record per CDR3 protein. The data contain 380,000 or so distinct CDR3 sequences, approximately 20% of them seen just once; the ten biggest clones take up 3% to 4%. Uncontrolled infection, other autoimmune disease, pregnancy or lactation excluded patients. The authors obtained PBMCs from around 11 ml of fresh peripheral blood. V was clipped by 0 bases and J by 5 bases; unmatched bases: 4. Germline V gene sequence: CDR1 DFQATT, CDR2 SNEGSKA (reference sequence). This CDR3 has 16 amino acids.

Sequencing was performed on blood. The receptor was derived from a woman aged 18-35 years with Graves' hyperthyroidism. V is TRBV20-1 and J is TRBJ1-6, with 10 bases identical to TRBD1. CDR3 region: CSARDGDRGDNSPLHF. In DNA form, the CDR3 reads TGCAGTGCTAGAGATGGGGACAGGGGAGATAATTCACCCCTCCACTTT.